This paragraph reports one TCR beta chain. Its antigen specificity is not known. It has no much larger one-base neighbor in the sample; base qualities were not kept. Taken with the paper, the label for time point translates to: peak reinfection, 3 to 8 weeks after reinfection detection. Sorted cells were sequenced directly ex vivo, without in vitro expansion prior to TCR sequencing. The donors were people who inject drugs and were enrolled in Canada's Montreal Acute Hepatitis C Cohort Study (HEPCO). As controls, total naive CD8 T cells, sorted as viable CD3+ CD8+ CD45RO-, were obtained from two donors at each of the three reinfection time points. Before sorting, cryopreserved peripheral blood mononuclear cells were thawed, and CD8 T cells were purified from the thawed cells. The MACS CD8+ T cell Isolation Kit was used to enrich CD8 T cells through negative selection. Cells were sorted on a BD FACSAria II sorter using FACSDiva software, and FlowJo was used for data analysis.

Here V drops 0 bases and J drops 4 bases, and the junction holds 5 bases not matched to any gene. According to the germline V gene (reference sequence), CDR1 reads SEHNR and CDR2 reads FQNEAQ. The CDR3, cysteine through phenylalanine, is 16 amino acids long. Left in the record is the CDR3 DNA by itself, 48 bases read in frame from the first base. The sample originates from a study of memory CD8 T cells in hepatitis C reinfection (dated by TCRdb to the late 2010s). With regard to the full study: Two consecutive HCV infections were spontaneously resolved by three donors, whereas a primary infection was cleared by two donors who then became chronically infected after reinfection. Previously published longitudinal data on tetramer+ CD8 T cell frequency were used to select the peak reinfection time point. Peak reinfection samples were taken from 3 to 8 weeks after reinfection was detected. Between the late 2000s and the early 2010s, 4 to 6 reinfection cases that had stored pre-reinfection samples were identified. In the reinfection study, participants who had resolved a prior HCV infection were followed every 3 months. In five donors, the study followed the TCR beta repertoire of virus-specific CD8 T cells over time through an HCV reinfection episode. An HCV reinfection was defined as a positive HCV RNA test that came after two negative tests taken at least 60 days apart. General findings and caveats noted by the study authors: Because only a handful of donors were included, definitive conclusions about public clonotypes linked to secondary clearance could not be reached by the study.

Libraries were prepared through the immunoSEQ multiplex PCR assay. Genomic DNA was extracted from the sorted cells, and Adaptive Biotechnologies' automated high-throughput method was used to sequence the TCR beta V, D and J regions. A two-step, bias-controlled multiplex PCR was used to amplify the CDR3 regions. An Illumina instrument was used to sequence the amplified TCR beta libraries. Per the original workflow: Demultiplexed reads were processed to reduce amplification and sequencing bias, and CDR3 sequences were assigned to gene families using the IMGT database. ImmunoSEQ software version 2.0 was used to analyze repertoire data. Out-of-frame sequences and sequences with stop codons in the CDR3 were removed from clonotype lists. Clonotypes with a frequency below 0.01% were excluded because such low-frequency clonotypes corresponded to less than one cell. To get richness, observed richness was divided by input cell number, while evenness came from dividing Shannon entropy by log observed richness. Repertoire diversity and similarity between time points were quantified using Simpson diversity and Morisita-Horn overlap indices. Each clonotype was placed into one of four groups: dominant (>1%), sub-dominant (0.5-0.99%), low abundance (0.1-0.49%) or lowest abundance (<0.1%). For the germline index, total nucleotide additions were subtracted from total CDR3 length, and that difference was then divided by total CDR3 length. TCRdb obtained this table from immuneACCESS and retained in-frame rearrangements with V and J assigned. These tables miss some clones; where compared with another copy, unresolved V genes account for less than half of the shortfall, and the remainder is unexplained. V and J calls and clone size are as listed in that table; D and trimming were resolved from the DNA. Recorded for this sample are 44,000 or so clones; roughly 88% of them occurred a single time. The biggest ten clones account for more than 0.95% of the sample.

Material for sequencing was naive CD8+ T cells sorted from blood. The cell subset or site label, as the study defines it: total naive CD8+CD45RO- T cells. The clonotype was recovered from a young man with hepatitis C virus infection. The chain is assembled from TRBV7-9 and TRBJ2-3, with 9 bases aligning to TRBD1. The nucleotide sequence is TGTGCCAGCAGCTTAGCCCTACAGGGGGCTGCAGATACGCAGTATTTT. This codes for CASSLALQGAADTQYF.